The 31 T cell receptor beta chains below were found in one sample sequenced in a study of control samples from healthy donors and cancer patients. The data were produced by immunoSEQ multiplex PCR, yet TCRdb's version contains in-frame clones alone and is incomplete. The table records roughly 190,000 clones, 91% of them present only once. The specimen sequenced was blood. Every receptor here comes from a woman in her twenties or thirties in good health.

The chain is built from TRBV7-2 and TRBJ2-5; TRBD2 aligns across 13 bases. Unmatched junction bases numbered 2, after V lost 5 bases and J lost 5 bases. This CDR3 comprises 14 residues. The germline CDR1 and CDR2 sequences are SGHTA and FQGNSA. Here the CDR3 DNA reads TGTGCCAGCAGCAGGACTAGCGGGAGCGAGACCCAGTACTTC. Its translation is CASSRTSGSETQYF.

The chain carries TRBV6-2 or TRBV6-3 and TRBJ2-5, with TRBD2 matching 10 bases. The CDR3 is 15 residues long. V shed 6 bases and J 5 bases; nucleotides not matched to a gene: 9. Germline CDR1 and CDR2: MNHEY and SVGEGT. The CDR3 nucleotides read TGTGCCAGCAGCCCGTCAGCGGGAGGGTGGGAGACCCAGTACTTC. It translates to CASSPSAGGWETQYF.

The CDR3, as DNA: TGCGCCAGCAGCTTGATCAGGGGGGATGACGAGCAGTACTTC. Protein product: CASSLIRGDDEQYF. The chain has TRBV5-1 and TRBJ2-7, with D possibly matching TRBD1 (7 bases). V dropped 1 base and J dropped 5 bases, with 13 bases sitting between them. CDR3 length equals 14 residues. In germline, CDR1 is SGHRS, CDR2 YFSETQ.

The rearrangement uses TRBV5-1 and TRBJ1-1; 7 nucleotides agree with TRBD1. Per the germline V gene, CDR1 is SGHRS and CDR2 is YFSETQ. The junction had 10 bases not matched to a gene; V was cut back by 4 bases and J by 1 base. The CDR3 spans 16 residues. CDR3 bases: TGCGCCAGCAGCCCGACAGGGAGAGGGAAGAACACTGAAGCTTTCTTT. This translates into CASSPTGRGKNTEAFF.

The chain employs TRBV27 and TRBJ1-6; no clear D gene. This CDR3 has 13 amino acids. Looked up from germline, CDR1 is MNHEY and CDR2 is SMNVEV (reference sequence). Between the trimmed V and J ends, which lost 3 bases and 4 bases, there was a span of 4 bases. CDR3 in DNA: TGTGCCAGCAGTTTCGGATATAATTCACCCCTCCACTTT. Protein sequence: CASSFGYNSPLHF.

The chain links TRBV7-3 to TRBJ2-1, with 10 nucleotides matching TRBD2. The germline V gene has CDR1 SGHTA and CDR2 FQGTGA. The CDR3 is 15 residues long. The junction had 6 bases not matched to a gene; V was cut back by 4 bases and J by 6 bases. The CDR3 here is CASSYLAGVPNEQFF. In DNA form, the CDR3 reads TGTGCCAGCAGCTATCTAGCGGGAGTTCCCAATGAGCAGTTCTTC.

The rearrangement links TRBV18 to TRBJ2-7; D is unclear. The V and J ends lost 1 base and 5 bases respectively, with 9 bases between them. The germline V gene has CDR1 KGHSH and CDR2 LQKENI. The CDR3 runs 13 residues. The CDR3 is CASSPQGTNEQYF. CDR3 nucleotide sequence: TGTGCCAGCTCACCACAGGGTACAAACGAGCAGTACTTC.

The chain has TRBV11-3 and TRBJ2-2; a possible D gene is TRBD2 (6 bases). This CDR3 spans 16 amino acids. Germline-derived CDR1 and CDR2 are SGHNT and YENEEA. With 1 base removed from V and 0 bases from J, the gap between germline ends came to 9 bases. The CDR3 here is CASSLGVAANTGELFF. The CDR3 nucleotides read TGTGCCAGCAGCTTAGGCGTAGCGGCGAACACCGGGGAGCTGTTTTTT.

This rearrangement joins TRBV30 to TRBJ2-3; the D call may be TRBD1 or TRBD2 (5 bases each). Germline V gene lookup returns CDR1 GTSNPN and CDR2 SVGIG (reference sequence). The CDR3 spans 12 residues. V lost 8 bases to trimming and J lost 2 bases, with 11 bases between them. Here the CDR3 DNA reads TGTGCCCGATCCGGGGCCACAGATACGCAGTATTTT. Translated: CARSGATDTQYF.

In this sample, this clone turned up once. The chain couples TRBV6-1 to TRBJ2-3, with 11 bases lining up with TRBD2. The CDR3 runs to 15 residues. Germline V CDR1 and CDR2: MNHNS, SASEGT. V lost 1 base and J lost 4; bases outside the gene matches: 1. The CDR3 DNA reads TGTGCCAGCAGTGAAGTAGCGGGAGGGTCAGATACGCAGTATTTT. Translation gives CASSEVAGGSDTQYF.

CDR3 DNA sequence: TGTGCCAGCAGTTACTCCAGTCTTTACGAGCAGTACTTC. As protein: CASSYSSLYEQYF. This sequence joins TRBV6-2 or TRBV6-3 and TRBJ2-7; D remains unclear. There are 13 residues in the CDR3. V was trimmed by 0 bases and J by 4 bases, leaving 7 bases between them. Germline CDR1 reads MNHEY; CDR2 reads SVGEGT.

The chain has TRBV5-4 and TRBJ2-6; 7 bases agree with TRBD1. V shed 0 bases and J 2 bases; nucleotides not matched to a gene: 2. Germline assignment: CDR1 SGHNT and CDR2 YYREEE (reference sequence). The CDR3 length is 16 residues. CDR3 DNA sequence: TGTGCCAGCAGCTTGGCCGACAGGGCTGGGGCCAACGTCCTGACTTTC. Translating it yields CASSLADRAGANVLTF.

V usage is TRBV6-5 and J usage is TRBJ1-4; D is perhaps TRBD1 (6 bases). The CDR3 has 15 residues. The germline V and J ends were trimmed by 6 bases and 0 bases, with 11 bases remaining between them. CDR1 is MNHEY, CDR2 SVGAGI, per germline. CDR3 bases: TGTGCCAGCAGGCGGACAGTTGCAACTAATGAAAAACTGTTTTTT. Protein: CASRRTVATNEKLFF.

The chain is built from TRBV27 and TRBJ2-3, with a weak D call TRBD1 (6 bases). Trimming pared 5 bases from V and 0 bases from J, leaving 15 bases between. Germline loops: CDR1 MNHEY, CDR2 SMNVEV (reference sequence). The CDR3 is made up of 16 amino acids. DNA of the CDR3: TGTGCCAGCAGTATGAGGACAGTCGCTAGCACAGATACGCAGTATTTT. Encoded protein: CASSMRTVASTDTQYF.

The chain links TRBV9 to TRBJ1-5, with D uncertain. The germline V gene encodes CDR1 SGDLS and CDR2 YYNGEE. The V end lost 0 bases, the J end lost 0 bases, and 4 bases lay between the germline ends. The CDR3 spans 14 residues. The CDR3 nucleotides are TGTGCCAGCAGCGTAGACAGTAGCAATCAGCCCCAGCATTTT. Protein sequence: CASSVDSSNQPQHF.

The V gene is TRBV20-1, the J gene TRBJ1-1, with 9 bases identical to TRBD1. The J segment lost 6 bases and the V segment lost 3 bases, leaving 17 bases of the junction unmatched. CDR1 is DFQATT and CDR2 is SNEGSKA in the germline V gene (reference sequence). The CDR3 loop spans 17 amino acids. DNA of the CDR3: TGCAGTGCTAGTGGGTTCGGACAGGGGAAAGTGGGAGCTGAAGCTTTCTTT. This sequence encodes CSASGFGQGKVGAEAFF.

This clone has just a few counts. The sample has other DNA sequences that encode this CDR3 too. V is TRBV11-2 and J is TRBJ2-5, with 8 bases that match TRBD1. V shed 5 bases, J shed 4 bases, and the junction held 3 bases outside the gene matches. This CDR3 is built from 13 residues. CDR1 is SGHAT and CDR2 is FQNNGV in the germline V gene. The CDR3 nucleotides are TGTGCCAGCAGCGCCGACAGGGGAGAGACCCAGTACTTC. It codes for CASSADRGETQYF.

CDR3 sequence reads: CASSPRTYSGNTIYF. CDR3 bases: TGTGCCAGCAGCCCCCGGACCTACTCTGGAAACACCATATATTTT. The rearrangement links TRBV9 to TRBJ1-3; D uncertain. Germline CDR1 SGDLS, CDR2 YYNGEE. CDR3 length: 15 residues. V dropped 4 bases and J dropped 0 bases, with 11 bases sitting between them.

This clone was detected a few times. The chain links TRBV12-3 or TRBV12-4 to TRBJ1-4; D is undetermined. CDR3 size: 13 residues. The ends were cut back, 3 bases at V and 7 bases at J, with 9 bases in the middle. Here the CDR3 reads CASSFLGFEKLFF. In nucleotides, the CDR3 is TGTGCCAGCAGTTTTCTGGGCTTTGAAAAACTGTTTTTT.

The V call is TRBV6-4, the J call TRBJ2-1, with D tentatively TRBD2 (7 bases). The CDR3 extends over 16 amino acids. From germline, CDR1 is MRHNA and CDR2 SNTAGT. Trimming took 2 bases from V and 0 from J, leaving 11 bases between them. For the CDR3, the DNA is TGTGCCAGCAGTGACGGGGGCGGGAGCTCCTACAATGAGCAGTTCTTC. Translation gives CASSDGGGSSYNEQFF.

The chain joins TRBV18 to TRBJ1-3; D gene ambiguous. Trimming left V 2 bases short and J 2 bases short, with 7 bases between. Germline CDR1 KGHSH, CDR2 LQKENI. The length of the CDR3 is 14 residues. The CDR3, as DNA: TGTGCCAGCTCACCAGGTCCACCTGGAAACACCATATATTTT. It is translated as CASSPGPPGNTIYF. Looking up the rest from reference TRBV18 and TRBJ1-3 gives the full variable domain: NAGVMQNPRHLVRRRGQEARLRCSPMKGHSHVYWYRQLPEEGLKFMVYLQKENIIDESGMPKERFSAEFPKEGPSILRIQQVVRGDSAAYFCASSPGPPGNTIYFGEGSWLTVV.

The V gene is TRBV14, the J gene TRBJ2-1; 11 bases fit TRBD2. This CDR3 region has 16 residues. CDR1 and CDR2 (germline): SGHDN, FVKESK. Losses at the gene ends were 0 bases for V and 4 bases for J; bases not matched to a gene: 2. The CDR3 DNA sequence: TGTGCCAGCAGCCAAGATACTAGCGGGGGATACAATGAGCAGTTCTTC. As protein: CASSQDTSGGYNEQFF.

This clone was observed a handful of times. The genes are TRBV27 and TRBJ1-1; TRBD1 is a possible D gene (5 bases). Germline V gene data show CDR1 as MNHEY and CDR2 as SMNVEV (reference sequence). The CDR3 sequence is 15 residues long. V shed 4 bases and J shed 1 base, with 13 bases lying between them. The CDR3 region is CASSSPREGNTEAFF. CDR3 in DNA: TGTGCCAGCAGTTCGCCCAGGGAGGGGAACACTGAAGCTTTCTTT.

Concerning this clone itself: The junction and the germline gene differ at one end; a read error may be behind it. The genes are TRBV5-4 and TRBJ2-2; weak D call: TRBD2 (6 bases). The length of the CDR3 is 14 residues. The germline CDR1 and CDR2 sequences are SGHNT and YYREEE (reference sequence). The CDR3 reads CASRGGGNPGELFF. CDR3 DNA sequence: TGTGCCAGCAGGGGTGGAGGGAACCCCGGGGAGCTGTTTTTT.

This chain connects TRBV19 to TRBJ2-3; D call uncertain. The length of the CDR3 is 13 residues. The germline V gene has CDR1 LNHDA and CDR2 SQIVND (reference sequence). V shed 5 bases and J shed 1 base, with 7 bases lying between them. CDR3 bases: TGTGCCAGTAGTGAAAGTGGCACAGATACGCAGTATTTT. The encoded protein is CASSESGTDTQYF.

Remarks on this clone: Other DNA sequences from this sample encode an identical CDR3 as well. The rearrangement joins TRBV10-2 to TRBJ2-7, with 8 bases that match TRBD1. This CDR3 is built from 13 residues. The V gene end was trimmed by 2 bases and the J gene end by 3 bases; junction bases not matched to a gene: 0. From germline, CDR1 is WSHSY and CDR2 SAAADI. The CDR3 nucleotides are TGCGCCAGCAGTGAGACAGGGGGCTACGAGCAGTACTTC. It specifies CASSETGGYEQYF.

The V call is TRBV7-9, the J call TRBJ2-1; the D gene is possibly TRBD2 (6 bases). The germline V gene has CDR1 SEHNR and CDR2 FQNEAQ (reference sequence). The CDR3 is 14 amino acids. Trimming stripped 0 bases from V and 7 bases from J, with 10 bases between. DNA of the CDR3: TGTGCCAGCAGCTTAGCGGGAGGAAGGAATGAGCAGTTCTTC. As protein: CASSLAGGRNEQFF.

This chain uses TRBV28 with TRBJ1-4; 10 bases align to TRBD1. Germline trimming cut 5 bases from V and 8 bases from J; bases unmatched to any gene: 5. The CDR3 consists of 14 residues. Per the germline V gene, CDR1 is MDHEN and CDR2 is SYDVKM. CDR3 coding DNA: TGTGCCAGCAGTGCTCCGGACAGGGGGGAAAAACTGTTTTTT. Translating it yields CASSAPDRGEKLFF.

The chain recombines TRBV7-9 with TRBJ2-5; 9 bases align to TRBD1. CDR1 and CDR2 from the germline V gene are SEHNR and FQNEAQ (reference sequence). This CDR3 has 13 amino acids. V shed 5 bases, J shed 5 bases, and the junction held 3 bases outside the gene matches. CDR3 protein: CASSRTGAETQYF. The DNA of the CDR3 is TGTGCCAGCAGCAGGACAGGGGCCGAGACCCAGTACTTC.

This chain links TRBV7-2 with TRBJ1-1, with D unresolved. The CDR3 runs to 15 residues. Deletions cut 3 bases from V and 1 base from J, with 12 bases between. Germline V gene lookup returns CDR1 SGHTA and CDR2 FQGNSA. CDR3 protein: CASSFRRGRNTEAFF. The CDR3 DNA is TGTGCCAGCAGCTTTCGACGGGGTCGGAACACTGAAGCTTTCTTT.

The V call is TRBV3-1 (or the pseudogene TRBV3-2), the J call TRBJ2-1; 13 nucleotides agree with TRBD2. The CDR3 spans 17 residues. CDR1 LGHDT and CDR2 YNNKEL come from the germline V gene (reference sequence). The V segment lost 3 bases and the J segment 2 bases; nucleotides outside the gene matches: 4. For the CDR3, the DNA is TGTGCCAGCAGCCATTCCGGACTAGCGGGAGCCTACAATGAGCAGTTCTTC. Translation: CASSHSGLAGAYNEQFF.